A single TCR beta chain is shown here with its context. The sample carries other DNA sequences with the same CDR3. This specimen belongs to a study of blood T cell repertoires in COVID-19. At the level of the study: The United States, Italy and Spain provided the acute and convalescent COVID-19 samples.

Method: immunoSEQ multiplex PCR; TCRdb's copy keeps in-frame clones and lacks some. The sample carries 150,000 to 200,000 clones, around 85% recorded once. There are 12 residues in the CDR3. The V gene lost 6 bases and the J gene lost 4 bases, with 9 bases spanning the gap. Germline V gives CDR1 SNHLY, CDR2 FYNNEI. The rearrangement joins TRBV2 to TRBJ2-5; TRBD2 might be the D (5 bases). The sequenced material came from peripheral blood. This sequence originates from a woman in her sixties with acute or convalescent COVID-19. The chain's CDR3 is CASSPRGETQYF. The CDR3 region has the DNA TGTGCCAGCAGCCCCCGGGGAGAGACCCAGTACTTC.